The rows below give T cell receptor beta chains drawn from one sample of a study of human thymus T cells. Some clones are missing from TCRdb's copy, which holds only in-frame ones; the method was immunoSEQ multiplex PCR. The sample consists of around 130,000 clones, more than 90% of them appearing once. Sequenced input: thymus tissue. All receptors come from a boy in the first two years of life with a congenital heart defect but otherwise immunologically healthy. The CDR3 runs from the conserved cysteine through the conserved F or W. Clone size appears in some rows only: once, few, many, or a class for an expanded clone.

abundance: NA
j_gene: TRBJ2-3
v_gene: TRBV11-2
CDR3aa: CASSLVRGGPDTQYF

abundance: NA
j_gene: TRBJ1-2
v_gene: TRBV2
CDR3aa: CASRIYRANYGYTF

abundance: NA
j_gene: TRBJ2-7
v_gene: TRBV5-5
CDR3aa: CASSPGQGPFYEQYF

abundance: NA
j_gene: TRBJ2-2
v_gene: TRBV25-1
CDR3aa: CASSEMGGNTGELFF

abundance: few
j_gene: TRBJ1-1
v_gene: TRBV9
CDR3aa: CASSVTGGNTEAFF

abundance: NA
j_gene: TRBJ1-6
v_gene: TRBV7-6
CDR3aa: CASSLGSYNSPLHF

abundance: NA
j_gene: TRBJ1-1
v_gene: TRBV7-2
CDR3aa: CASSLAQGEGAFF

abundance: NA
j_gene: TRBJ2-3
v_gene: TRBV29-1
CDR3aa: CSVEDQAGGSDTQYF

abundance: NA
j_gene: TRBJ2-7
v_gene: TRBV5-4
CDR3aa: CASSSTGTEWDYEQYF

abundance: NA
j_gene: TRBJ1-4
v_gene: TRBV4-3
CDR3aa: CASSQETGPYPQGEKLFF

abundance: NA
j_gene: TRBJ1-2
v_gene: TRBV14
CDR3aa: CASSQDTVNYGYTF

abundance: NA
j_gene: TRBJ2-7
v_gene: TRBV29-1
CDR3aa: CSVEDRQTYEQYF

abundance: NA
j_gene: TRBJ2-7
v_gene: TRBV28
CDR3aa: CASSLDGTGSHEQYF

abundance: NA
j_gene: TRBJ1-6
v_gene: TRBV5-6
CDR3aa: CASSLVPNSPLHF

abundance: NA
j_gene: TRBJ2-7
v_gene: TRBV4-1
CDR3aa: CASSQVADSYEQYF

abundance: NA
j_gene: TRBJ1-6
v_gene: TRBV2
CDR3aa: CASSEGQGGSPLHF

abundance: NA
j_gene: TRBJ1-2
v_gene: TRBV6-9
CDR3aa: CASSYSRDRRGYTF

abundance: NA
j_gene: TRBJ1-2
v_gene: TRBV15
CDR3aa: CATSRDEERNYGYTF

abundance: NA
j_gene: TRBJ2-2
v_gene: TRBV5-6
CDR3aa: CASSSGSGELFF

abundance: NA
j_gene: TRBJ2-3
v_gene: TRBV11-3
CDR3aa: CASGSLRQSSTDTQYF

abundance: NA
j_gene: TRBJ1-4
v_gene: TRBV11-2
CDR3aa: CASSLKGIVKTEKLFF

abundance: few
j_gene: TRBJ1-1
v_gene: TRBV30
CDR3aa: CAWGGSRLDTEAFF

abundance: NA
j_gene: TRBJ2-5
v_gene: TRBV28
CDR3aa: CASTPQGYRGRETQYF

abundance: NA
j_gene: TRBJ1-1
v_gene: TRBV5-1
CDR3aa: CASGSSMNTEAFF

abundance: NA
j_gene: TRBJ2-7
v_gene: TRBV6-1
CDR3aa: CASNIAGGPGEQYF

abundance: once
j_gene: TRBJ2-7
v_gene: TRBV28
CDR3aa: CASSLRARSSYEQYF

abundance: once
j_gene: TRBJ1-2
v_gene: TRBV9
CDR3aa: CASSPQNQTGHPYGYTF

abundance: few
j_gene: TRBJ1-6
v_gene: TRBV9
CDR3aa: CASSPGNSPLHF

abundance: NA
j_gene: TRBJ2-2
v_gene: TRBV2
CDR3aa: CASTYAVGGELFF

abundance: NA
j_gene: TRBJ2-5
v_gene: TRBV5-1
CDR3aa: CASSQDRAETQYF

abundance: NA
j_gene: TRBJ2-7
v_gene: TRBV7-2
CDR3aa: CASSLVGAGGPHEQYF

abundance: NA
j_gene: TRBJ1-3
v_gene: TRBV10-3
CDR3aa: CAITLDGSGNTIYF